Shown below are 28 T cell receptor beta chains from a single sample sequenced in a study of STAT5B mutations in CD4+ large granular lymphocyte leukemia. Profiling relied on immunoSEQ multiplex PCR, and the TCRdb table lists in-frame clones only, not all of them. Found here are tens of thousands of clones, around 90% of them singletons; the top ten hold around 3.5%. Specimen: CD4+ T cells from blood buffy coats. These receptors all come from a human donor in good health.

This chain joins TRBV13 and TRBJ2-1; 12 nucleotides match TRBD2. The trim removed 4 bases at V and 8 bases at J, leaving 6 bases unmatched. The CDR3 consists of 15 residues. CDR1 and CDR2 from the germline V gene are PRHDT and FYEKMQ (reference sequence). In DNA, the CDR3 is TGTGCCAGCAGCTCTCTAGCGGGAGGGTTACATGAGCAGTTCTTC. It is translated as CASSSLAGGLHEQFF.

Points on this clone: Relative to the germline gene, one junction end is altered; a read error may explain this. This sample includes further DNA sequences coding for the same CDR3. This sequence joins TRBV9 and TRBJ2-3; 9 positions match TRBD2. The CDR3 contains 16 residues. CDR1 is SGDLS and CDR2 is YYNGEE in the germline V gene. The CDR3 DNA follows: TGCGCCAGCAGCGTAGCGGGACTAGCTGCCACAGATACGCAGTATTTT. Translation: CASSVAGLAATDTQYF. Full variable domain (rest looked up from reference TRBV9 and TRBJ2-3): DSGVTQTPKHLITATGQRVTLRCSPRSGDLSVYWYQQSLDQGLQFLIQYYNGEERAKGNILERFSAQQFPDLHSELNLSSLELGDSALYFCASSVAGLAATDTQYFGPGTRLTVL.

This clone was recorded once. The chain carries TRBV7-9 and TRBJ1-3; D is perhaps TRBD1 (6 bases). The length of the CDR3 is 14 residues. Germline V CDR1 and CDR2: SEHNR, FQNEAQ (reference sequence). Trimming left V 8 bases short and J 4 bases short, with 15 bases between. The CDR3: CASHNWGQGNTIYF. As DNA, the CDR3 is TGTGCCAGCCACAACTGGGGGCAAGGAAACACCATATATTTT.

V usage is TRBV5-8 and J usage is TRBJ1-2; D is undetermined. V was trimmed by 2 bases and J by 7 bases, leaving 12 bases between them. This CDR3 is built from 13 residues. Germline CDR1 reads SGHTS; CDR2 reads YDEGEE. Here the CDR3 reads CASSFQAGFGYTF. CDR3 nucleotide sequence: TGTGCCAGCAGCTTCCAGGCAGGTTTTGGCTACACCTTC.

This chain uses TRBV2 with TRBJ1-1; D is uncertain. Germline V gene data show CDR1 as SNHLY and CDR2 as FYNNEI. The length of the CDR3 is 14 residues. Trimming took 2 bases from V and 0 from J, leaving 7 bases between them. The CDR3 nucleotides are TGTGCCAGCAGTGAAACTGTCATGAACACTGAAGCTTTCTTT. Translating it yields CASSETVMNTEAFF.

The CDR3 bases are TGTGCCAGCTCACCAGGGTCCCTTAGCAATCAGCCCCAGCATTTT. The encoded protein is CASSPGSLSNQPQHF. The chain is built from TRBV18 and TRBJ1-5; D unresolved. The CDR3 has 15 residues. In germline, CDR1 is KGHSH, CDR2 LQKENI. Trimming removed 2 bases at V and 0 bases at J, with 8 bases between.

This clone has more than one count but fewer than ten. The chain has TRBV11-3 and TRBJ2-1; tentative D call: TRBD1 (5 bases). V shed 5 bases and J shed 5 bases, with 13 bases lying between them. Germline CDR1 and CDR2: SGHNT and YENEEA. CDR3 length: 14 residues. CDR3 region: CASSQRQTHNEQFF. CDR3 sequence (DNA): TGTGCCAGCAGCCAACGACAGACCCACAATGAGCAGTTCTTC.

The chain combines TRBV28 with TRBJ1-3; D gene unclear. This CDR3 region has 15 residues. V gave up 2 bases and J gave up 12 bases, with 20 bases separating them. The germline gives CDR1 MDHEN, CDR2 SYDVKM. The CDR3 DNA reads as TGTGCCAGCAGTTTAACTTCCTCGGGGTCCACACACATATATTTT. Protein sequence: CASSLTSSGSTHIYF.

This chain joins TRBV6-1 and TRBJ2-5, with TRBD2 matching 7 bases. The V gene end was trimmed by 5 bases and the J gene end by 5 bases; junction bases not matched to a gene: 11. Germline CDR1 is MNHNS and CDR2 is SASEGT. The CDR3 sequence is 15 residues long. Here the CDR3 DNA reads TGTGCCAGCAGTTGGGGGGGTCGATCCCGGGAGACCCAGTACTTC. Protein: CASSWGGRSRETQYF.

The gene calls are TRBV5-1 and TRBJ2-5; tentatively, D is TRBD2 (6 bases). This CDR3 has 14 residues. The germline gives CDR1 SGHRS, CDR2 YFSETQ. V was trimmed by 3 bases and J by 1 base, leaving 10 bases between them. This CDR3 reads CASSSSSVQETQYF. The CDR3 DNA reads as TGCGCCAGCAGCTCGTCTAGCGTCCAAGAGACCCAGTACTTC.

This clone was recorded a few times. V and J are TRBV7-9 and TRBJ2-7; 8 bases fit TRBD2. Germline V gene sequence: CDR1 SEHNR, CDR2 FQNEAQ (reference sequence). The V gene end was trimmed by 5 bases and the J gene end by 3 bases; junction bases not matched to a gene: 12. The CDR3 totals 16 residues. CDR3 in amino acids: CASSPRFSGAGYEQYF. The CDR3 DNA reads TGTGCCAGCAGCCCACGCTTTAGCGGGGCGGGCTACGAGCAGTACTTC. Full variable domain (missing parts from reference TRBV7-9 and TRBJ2-7): DTGVSQNPRHKITKRGQNVTFRCDPISEHNRLYWYRQTLGQGPEFLTYFQNEAQLEKSRLLSDRFSAERPKGSFSTLEIQRTEQGDSAMYLCASSPRFSGAGYEQYFGPGTRLTVT.

This clone was seen more than once but under ten times. The genes are TRBV28 and TRBJ1-1, with TRBD1 identical over 7 bases. Per the germline V gene, CDR1 is MDHEN and CDR2 is SYDVKM. This CDR3 has 15 amino acids. V lost 3 bases, J lost 2 bases, and 6 bases stayed unmatched. Here the CDR3 DNA reads TGTGCCAGCAGTTTTGACAGGGCTTTCAACACTGAAGCTTTCTTT. Amino acid sequence: CASSFDRAFNTEAFF.

This sequence joins TRBV29-1 and TRBJ2-1; 7 positions match TRBD2. Germline CDR1 is SQVTM and CDR2 is ANQGSEA. The CDR3 has 12 residues. With 1 base clipped from V and 8 bases from J, the junction kept 2 bases outside the gene matches. The CDR3 nucleotides read TGCAGCGTTGAAGGGGGGGGTGATGAGCAGTTCTTC. Translated, it gives CSVEGGGDEQFF.

CDR3 residues: CASRGAGPQYF. The CDR3 DNA reads as TGTGCCAGCAGGGGCGCAGGCCCGCAGTATTTT. The chain joins TRBV25-1 to TRBJ2-3; no firm D call. Looked up from germline, CDR1 is MGHDK and CDR2 is SYGVNS. The CDR3 extends over 11 amino acids. Trimming took 6 bases from V and 10 from J, leaving 11 bases between them.

V gene TRBV6-6 combines with J gene TRBJ2-1, with 7 bases fitting TRBD2. V was clipped by 2 bases and J by 10 bases; unmatched bases: 8. CDR3 length equals 14 residues. Germline loops: CDR1 MNHNY, CDR2 SVGAGI (reference sequence). In DNA, the CDR3 is TGTGCCAGCAGTTACGTGGGGGGGGAGGCCGAGCAGTTCTTC. Protein product: CASSYVGGEAEQFF.

The rearrangement joins TRBV15 to TRBJ1-5; no firm D call. The V gene's germline CDR1 is LNHNV and CDR2 YYDKDF (reference sequence). V was pared by 2 bases and J by 1 base, with 6 bases between. The CDR3 has 14 amino acids. CDR3 sequence (DNA): TGTGCCACCAGCAGACGACCAAGCAATCAGCCCCAGCATTTT. It yields the protein CATSRRPSNQPQHF.

This clone came up once. The rearrangement uses TRBV5-6 and TRBJ2-7; 7 bases match TRBD2. The CDR3 is 15 residues long. The junction had 7 bases not matched to a gene; V was cut back by 4 bases and J by 0 bases. Germline V gene lookup returns CDR1 SGHDT and CDR2 YYEEEE. CDR3 DNA sequence: TGTGCCAGCAGCCCCGGGACTACTCTCTCCTACGAGCAGTACTTC. This gives the protein CASSPGTTLSYEQYF. The full variable domain, rest sourced from reference TRBV5-6 and TRBJ2-7, is DAGVTQSPTHLIKTRGQQVTLRCSPKSGHDTVSWYQQALGQGPQFIFQYYEEEERQRGNFPDRFSGHQFPNYSSELNVNALLLGDSALYLCASSPGTTLSYEQYFGPGTRLTVT.

This sequence joins TRBV11-2 and TRBJ2-1; a possible D gene is TRBD2 (6 bases). This CDR3 spans 15 amino acids. The germline V gene encodes CDR1 SGHAT and CDR2 FQNNGV. Between the trimmed V and J ends, which lost 4 bases and 0 bases, there was a span of 10 bases. Here the CDR3 reads CASSSLAASYNEQFF. CDR3 in DNA: TGTGCCAGCAGCTCATTAGCGGCCTCCTACAATGAGCAGTTCTTC.

CDR3 nucleotide sequence: TGTGCCAGCAGCCAATTTGGGTTCCGGGACAGCACTAACTATGGCTACACCTTC. Its protein is CASSQFGFRDSTNYGYTF. This sequence joins TRBV4-2 and TRBJ1-2; 7 positions agree with TRBD1. CDR1 is LGHNA, CDR2 YNFKEQ, per germline. The CDR3 runs 18 residues. Germline trimming cut 2 bases from V and 0 bases from J; bases unmatched to any gene: 12.

This chain uses TRBV5-1 with TRBJ1-1; D perhaps matches TRBD1 (6 bases). Trimming pared 3 bases from V and 10 bases from J, leaving 10 bases between. CDR1 and CDR2 (germline): SGHRS, YFSETQ. The CDR3 consists of 11 residues. The DNA of the CDR3 is TGCGCCAGCAGCTCAGGGGCGGCAGCTTTCTTT. Amino acids: CASSSGAAAFF. Supplemented by reference TRBV5-1 and TRBJ1-1, the full variable domain reads KAGVTQTPRYLIKTRGQQVTLSCSPISGHRSVSWYQQTPGQGLQFLFEYFSETQRNKGNFPGRFSGRQFSNSRSEMNVSTLELGDSALYLCASSSGAAAFFGQGTRLTVV.

For this clone: This specimen includes other DNA sequences encoding the same CDR3. The DNA for the CDR3 is TGTGCCATCAGTGGGACTAGCGGGAGTTACGAGCAGTACTTC. Its translation is CAISGTSGSYEQYF. The rearrangement links TRBV10-3 to TRBJ2-7; 13 nucleotides match TRBD2. V trimming: 4 bases; J trimming: 4 bases; junction bases outside the gene matches: 1. Per germline, CDR1 ENHRY and CDR2 SYGVKD. The CDR3 spans 14 residues.

J is TRBJ2-2 and V is TRBV7-9; D could derive from TRBD1 or TRBD2 (6 bases each). V lost 5 bases, J lost 6 bases, and 22 bases lay in between. The CDR3 runs 17 residues. The germline CDR1 and CDR2 sequences are SEHNR and FQNEAQ (reference sequence). CDR3 coding DNA: TGTGCCAGCAGCCCGCCAGCAACAGGGACTTTGGCCGGGGAGCTGTTTTTT. Amino acid sequence: CASSPPATGTLAGELFF.

The V gene is TRBV27, the J gene TRBJ2-1; D gene ambiguous. The V end was cut by 3 bases, the J end by 8 bases, with 5 bases between. Germline-derived CDR1 and CDR2 are MNHEY and SMNVEV (reference sequence). CDR3 length: 11 residues. For the CDR3, the DNA is TGTGCCAGCAGTTTTGCCTATGAGCAGTTCTTC. Encoded protein: CASSFAYEQFF.

V is TRBV7-2 and J is TRBJ2-1, with a possible D match to TRBD2 (6 bases). V was shortened by 10 bases and J by 2 bases, with 18 bases between the two germline ends. Germline CDR1 SGHTA, CDR2 FQGNSA. The CDR3 spans 15 residues. The CDR3 reads CATTRSAGTYNEQFF. The CDR3 nucleotides read TGTGCCACCACCCGGAGCGCGGGGACCTACAATGAGCAGTTCTTC.

The chain carries TRBV27 and TRBJ2-7; tentative D call: TRBD1 (6 bases). CDR1 is MNHEY, CDR2 SMNVEV, per germline (reference sequence). V lost 7 bases and J lost 0, with 16 bases in between. This CDR3 spans 15 amino acids. For the CDR3, the DNA is TGTGCCAGCAAATCGGAACAGGGCAACTCCTACGAGCAGTACTTC. This sequence encodes CASKSEQGNSYEQYF.

This clone has a handful of counts. The chain recombines TRBV19 with TRBJ2-7; D tentatively reads TRBD1 or TRBD2 (5 bases each). CDR1 is LNHDA and CDR2 is SQIVND in the germline V gene (reference sequence). The CDR3 extends over 14 amino acids. Between the trimmed V and J ends, which lost 3 bases and 0 bases, there was a span of 9 bases. CDR3: CASSIGGGSYEQYF. The CDR3 coding sequence is TGTGCCAGTAGTATTGGTGGGGGCTCCTACGAGCAGTACTTC.

V is TRBV10-1 and J is TRBJ2-2; D possibly matches TRBD1 or TRBD2 (5 bases each). CDR3 length: 14 amino acids. Germline CDR1 WNHNN, CDR2 SYGVQD (reference sequence). V lost 7 bases to trimming and J lost 1 base, with 10 bases between them. The CDR3 here is CASTPGRNTGELFF. CDR3 nucleotide sequence: TGCGCCAGCACCCCGGGACGGAACACCGGGGAGCTGTTTTTT.

This chain connects TRBV28 to TRBJ2-2; D might be TRBD1 (7 bases). CDR1 is MDHEN and CDR2 is SYDVKM in the germline V gene. V was clipped by 4 bases and J by 5 bases, with 8 bases between them. CDR3 length: 13 residues. CDR3 residues: CASSSGGTGELFF. In DNA, the CDR3 is TGTGCCAGCAGTTCAGGGGGGACCGGGGAGCTGTTTTTT. The complete variable domain, with remaining parts taken from reference TRBV28 and TRBJ2-2, reads DVKVTQSSRYLVKRTGEKVFLECVQDMDHENMFWYRQDPGLGLRLIYFSYDVKMKEKGDIPEGYSVSREKKERFSLILESASTNQTSMYLCASSSGGTGELFFGEGSRLTVL.